These 23 T cell receptor beta chains came from one sample sequenced in a study of blood T cell repertoires in COVID-19. TCRdb keeps only in-frame clones here, not all; method: immunoSEQ multiplex PCR. The data contain about 180,000 clones, 85% to 90% of them singletons. The sample consisted of peripheral blood. These TCRs come from a woman aged 70 to 79 with COVID-19, enrolled during active disease.

The chain uses TRBV28 and TRBJ2-7, with 9 positions matching TRBD2. CDR1 is MDHEN and CDR2 is SYDVKM in the germline V gene. The trim removed 6 bases at V and 6 bases at J, leaving 9 bases unmatched. The CDR3 is 14 amino acids. CDR3 DNA sequence: TGTGCCAGCAGCCGTAGCGGGAGTAATCTCGAGCAGTACTTC. Protein product: CASSRSGSNLEQYF.

The chain joins TRBV11-3 to TRBJ2-5; D may be TRBD2 (5 bases). Trimming removed 2 bases at V and 1 base at J, with 8 bases between. This CDR3 comprises 14 residues. Germline V lookup: CDR1 SGHNT, CDR2 YENEEA. The CDR3 nucleotides read TGTGCCAGCAGCTTACAAGGACTCCAAGAGACCCAGTACTTC. This encodes CASSLQGLQETQYF.

The genes are TRBV25-1 and TRBJ1-2; 7 bases are shared with TRBD1. The length of the CDR3 is 13 residues. Unmatched junction bases numbered 7, after V lost 8 bases and J lost 4 bases. Looked up from germline, CDR1 is MGHDK and CDR2 is SYGVNS. The CDR3: CASEGQNTYGYTF. The CDR3 DNA is TGTGCCAGCGAGGGACAGAACACCTATGGCTACACCTTC.

This chain connects TRBV19 to TRBJ1-2; 9 bases align to TRBD1. Germline CDR1 reads LNHDA; CDR2 reads SQIVND (reference sequence). J gave up 1 base and V 6 bases, and 6 bases lay outside the gene matches. The CDR3 is 15 residues long. The CDR3 loop reads CASRRRTGDNYGYTF. CDR3 coding DNA: TGTGCCAGTAGACGTCGGACAGGGGATAACTATGGCTACACCTTC.

This chain links TRBV9 with TRBJ2-7; 9 nucleotides agree with TRBD1. The V segment lost 8 bases and the J segment 1 base; nucleotides outside the gene matches: 7. Germline CDR1 reads SGDLS; CDR2 reads YYNGEE. The CDR3 spans 14 residues. CDR3 DNA sequence: TGTGCCAGAATACCGGGACAGGGTTCCTACGAGCAGTACTTC. The encoded protein is CARIPGQGSYEQYF.

The DNA for the CDR3 is TGTGCCAGCAGTTACGTGGGGGCTTTTTCACCCCTCCACTTT. It is translated as CASSYVGAFSPLHF. This rearrangement joins TRBV6-5 to TRBJ1-6; D may be TRBD1 (6 bases). The length of the CDR3 is 14 residues. Germline lookup yields CDR1 MNHEY and CDR2 SVGAGI. Deletions cut 2 bases from V and 9 bases from J, with 11 bases between.

In this sample, this clone turned up once. This rearrangement joins TRBV5-1 to TRBJ1-3; the D gene is possibly TRBD1 (5 bases). Germline lookup yields CDR1 SGHRS and CDR2 YFSETQ. The CDR3 is 14 residues long. V was clipped by 4 bases and J by 4 bases, with 12 bases between them. The CDR3 sequence is CASSPGTVGNTIYF. DNA of the CDR3: TGCGCCAGCAGCCCCGGGACTGTCGGAAACACCATATATTTT.

The chain recombines TRBV18 with TRBJ1-5, with 9 bases aligning to TRBD1. In germline, CDR1 is KGHSH, CDR2 LQKENI. J gave up 6 bases and V 2 bases, and 5 bases lay outside the gene matches. The length of the CDR3 is 15 residues. CDR3 residues: CASSPTGGGRQPQHF. The CDR3 DNA reads as TGTGCCAGCTCACCAACAGGGGGCGGGCGTCAGCCCCAGCATTTT. The variable domain in full, completed from reference TRBV18 and TRBJ1-5, reads NAGVMQNPRHLVRRRGQEARLRCSPMKGHSHVYWYRQLPEEGLKFMVYLQKENIIDESGMPKERFSAEFPKEGPSILRIQQVVRGDSAAYFCASSPTGGGRQPQHFGDGTRLSIL.

A word on this clone: The same CDR3 can be traced to other DNA sequences in this sample. The CDR3 DNA reads as TGTGCCAGCAGTTTGGGAGCGAACACTGAAGCTTTCTTT. It is translated as CASSLGANTEAFF. The chain carries TRBV7-9 and TRBJ1-1; D is undetermined. The germline CDR1 and CDR2 sequences are SEHNR and FQNEAQ (reference sequence). V lost 6 bases and J lost 1, with 9 bases in between. The CDR3 runs 13 residues. Combining the CDR3 with reference TRBV7-9 and TRBJ1-1 gives the whole variable domain DTGVSQNPRHKITKRGQNVTFRCDPISEHNRLYWYRQTLGQGPEFLTYFQNEAQLEKSRLLSDRFSAERPKGSFSTLEIQRTEQGDSAMYLCASSLGANTEAFFGQGTRLTVV.

The CDR3 bases are TGTGCCATCAGATCTGCAGGGCAAGAGACCCAGTACTTC. This encodes CAIRSAGQETQYF. This chain links TRBV10-3 with TRBJ2-5, with D maybe TRBD1 (5 bases). Germline lookup yields CDR1 ENHRY and CDR2 SYGVKD. The CDR3 sequence is 13 residues long. V gave up 6 bases and J gave up 2 bases, with 10 bases separating them.

This chain connects TRBV6-2 or TRBV6-3 to TRBJ1-5; 7 bases are a match to TRBD1. Germline lookup yields CDR1 MNHEY and CDR2 SVGEGT. V shed 5 bases, J shed 4 bases, and the junction held 20 bases outside the gene matches. The CDR3 totals 19 residues. CDR3 protein: CASSPIRFGGTDRNQPQHF. The CDR3 nucleotides are TGTGCCAGCAGTCCCATTCGATTCGGTGGGACAGATCGGAATCAGCCCCAGCATTTT.

The chain joins TRBV18 to TRBJ1-5; D is uncertain. Trimming removed 4 bases at V and 4 bases at J, with 20 bases between. The CDR3 covers 17 residues. Germline CDR1 KGHSH, CDR2 LQKENI. The CDR3 here is CASSRNDPGLRNQPQHF. The CDR3 coding sequence is TGTGCCAGCTCACGAAACGATCCGGGGTTGAGGAATCAGCCCCAGCATTTT.

The gene calls are TRBV5-1 and TRBJ1-1, with no clear D. CDR3 size: 15 residues. The germline gives CDR1 SGHRS, CDR2 YFSETQ. Trimming pared 0 bases from V and 6 bases from J, leaving 15 bases between. The CDR3 region has the DNA TGCGCCAGCAGCTTGGTTACGGGAGGAATCGCTGAAGCTTTCTTT. This gives the protein CASSLVTGGIAEAFF.

This clone has a handful of counts. The chain joins TRBV6-5 to TRBJ1-2, with a possible D match to TRBD1 (6 bases). The CDR3 loop spans 15 amino acids. With 6 bases removed from V and 2 bases from J, the gap between germline ends came to 16 bases. Germline V CDR1 and CDR2: MNHEY, SVGAGI. The CDR3, as DNA: TGTGCCAGCAGCCAAGGGGGGGGCAAGAACTATGGCTACACCTTC. Its translation: CASSQGGGKNYGYTF.

The rearrangement links TRBV28 to TRBJ1-2, with TRBD1 as a possible D gene (5 bases). Germline CDR1 reads MDHEN; CDR2 reads SYDVKM. CDR3 length equals 13 residues. Trimming pared 10 bases from V and 5 bases from J, leaving 17 bases between. DNA of the CDR3: TGTGCCACGTTGTTTTCGGGGGTATATGGCTACACCTTC. Translated, it gives CATLFSGVYGYTF.

The chain links TRBV6-5 to TRBJ1-5, with TRBD1 matching 9 bases. The CDR3 covers 14 residues. Germline trimming cut 5 bases from V and 5 bases from J; bases unmatched to any gene: 4. Germline V gives CDR1 MNHEY, CDR2 SVGAGI. The CDR3 coding sequence is TGTGCCAGCAGTAATGGACAGGGGTATCAGCCCCAGCATTTT. This codes for CASSNGQGYQPQHF.

The chain couples TRBV5-1 to TRBJ2-2; 10 bases are a match to TRBD1. The CDR3 has 13 amino acids. The germline V gene has CDR1 SGHRS and CDR2 YFSETQ. V was pared by 3 bases and J by 13 bases, with 6 bases of the junction left unmatched. CDR3 sequence reads: CASSSRQGARLFF. The CDR3 DNA sequence: TGCGCCAGCAGCTCTCGACAGGGGGCTCGGCTGTTTTTT.

This chain links TRBV28 with TRBJ1-1; D call uncertain. Germline V gene sequence: CDR1 MDHEN, CDR2 SYDVKM. V was trimmed by 5 bases and J by 1 base, leaving 8 bases between them. The CDR3 is 13 amino acids. The CDR3 DNA reads TGTGCCAGCAGTCAATACAGGAACACTGAAGCTTTCTTT. Its translation is CASSQYRNTEAFF.

The V call is TRBV11-3, the J call TRBJ2-7, with 7 bases lining up with TRBD2. Germline V gene lookup returns CDR1 SGHNT and CDR2 YENEEA. After removal of 0 bases from V and 2 bases from J, the junction contained 1 base not matched to a gene. The CDR3 runs 14 residues. The DNA for the CDR3 is TGTGCCAGCAGCTTAGACGGGAGGACCTACGAGCAGTACTTC. The encoded protein is CASSLDGRTYEQYF.

In regard to this clone: The sample has other DNA sequences that encode this CDR3 too. This chain uses TRBV27 with TRBJ1-5; D is perhaps TRBD1 (5 bases). Germline assignment: CDR1 MNHEY and CDR2 SMNVEV (reference sequence). Trimming took 3 bases from V and 3 from J, leaving 9 bases between them. The CDR3 is made up of 14 amino acids. The CDR3 DNA reads as TGTGCCAGCAGTTTTCGGGGGTACAATCAGCCCCAGCATTTT. It encodes CASSFRGYNQPQHF.

The CDR3 reads CAIPGQGASGYTF. The DNA for the CDR3 is TGTGCCATTCCGGGACAGGGGGCAAGCGGCTACACCTTC. The chain joins TRBV12-3 or TRBV12-4 to TRBJ1-2; 12 bases agree with TRBD1. V dropped 10 bases and J dropped 8; count of bases not matched to a gene: 8. The CDR3 totals 13 residues.

This chain links TRBV11-3 with TRBJ2-5; 8 bases are a match to TRBD2. Looked up from germline, CDR1 is SGHNT and CDR2 is YENEEA. The junction had 10 bases not matched to a gene; V was cut back by 5 bases and J by 5 bases. This CDR3 spans 15 amino acids. The CDR3 reads CASSPPGGNRETQYF. CDR3 sequence (DNA): TGTGCCAGCAGCCCGCCGGGGGGGAATAGGGAGACCCAGTACTTC.

The chain carries TRBV6-1 and TRBJ1-5; possible D gene TRBD1, 6 bases. The germline gives CDR1 MNHNS, CDR2 SASEGT. The ends were cut back, 4 bases at V and 2 bases at J, with 15 bases in the middle. This CDR3 comprises 16 residues. This CDR3 reads CASSGLTGLGNQPQHF. Here the CDR3 DNA reads TGTGCCAGCAGTGGGTTAACAGGGTTGGGCAATCAGCCCCAGCATTTT.